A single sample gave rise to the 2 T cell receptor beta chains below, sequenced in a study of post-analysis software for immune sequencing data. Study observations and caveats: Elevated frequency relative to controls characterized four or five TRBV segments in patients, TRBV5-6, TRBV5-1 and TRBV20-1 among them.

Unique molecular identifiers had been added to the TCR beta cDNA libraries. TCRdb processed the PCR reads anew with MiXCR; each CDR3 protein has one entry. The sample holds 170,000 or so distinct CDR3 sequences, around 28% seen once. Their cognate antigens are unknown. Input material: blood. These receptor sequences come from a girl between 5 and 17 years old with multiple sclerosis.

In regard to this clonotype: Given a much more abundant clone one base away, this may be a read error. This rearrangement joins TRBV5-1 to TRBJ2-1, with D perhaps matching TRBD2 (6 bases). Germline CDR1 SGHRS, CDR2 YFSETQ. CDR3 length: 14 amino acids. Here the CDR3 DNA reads TGCGCCAGCAGTCAAGCGGGCTTATACAGTGAGCAGTTCTTC. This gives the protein CASSQAGLYSEQFF.

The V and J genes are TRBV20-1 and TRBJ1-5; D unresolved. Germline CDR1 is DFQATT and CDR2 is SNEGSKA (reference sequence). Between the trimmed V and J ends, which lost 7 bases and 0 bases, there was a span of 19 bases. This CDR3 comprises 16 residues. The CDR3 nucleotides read TGCAGTGTGGGTCATAAAATACCCTATAGCAATCAGCCCCAGCATTTT. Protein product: CSVGHKIPYSNQPQHF.